This T cell receptor beta chain was documented in a study of radiation and T cells in renal cell carcinoma. Study-level findings and limits: Baseline intratumoral clonotype presence is unknown without pretreatment biopsies. From baseline, blood top tumor clonotypes peaked at 2 weeks post-radiation.

TCRdb's copy holds only in-frame clones and misses some; the assay was immunoSEQ multiplex PCR. The sample lists some 140,000 clones, around nine tenths occurring once. Stated time point: baseline pretreatment blood. Treatment: 15 Gy SBRT to primary tumor, nephrectomy 4 weeks later. Clear cell pathology was present in this patient's renal cell carcinoma. V lost 8 bases and J lost 4, with 11 bases in between. Germline V CDR1 and CDR2: SQVTM, ANQGSEA. This CDR3 comprises 11 residues. About this clone itself: The antigen is unknown.

This sequence originates from a woman aged 45-59 years with renal cell carcinoma. The chain links TRBV29-1 to TRBJ2-5, with a weak D call TRBD1 (6 bases). The material was blood, obtained from a patient whose treatment included radiotherapy and nephrectomy. The CDR3 here is CSLSRGETQYF. The CDR3 coding sequence is TGCAGCCTGTCCAGGGGAGAGACCCAGTACTTC. Combining the CDR3 with reference TRBV29-1 and TRBJ2-5 gives the whole variable domain SAVISQKPSRDICQRGTSLTIQCQVDSQVTMMFWYRQQPGQSLTLIATANQGSEATYESGFVIDKFPISRPNLTFSTLTVSNMSPEDSSIYLCSLSRGETQYFGPGTRLLVL.